This T cell receptor beta chain emerged from a study of T cell repertoires in ileal Crohn's disease (dated by TCRdb to the late 2010s). Background on the whole study: Median disease duration was approximately 8 years, and around 35% of patients were identified as active smokers at the time of surgery. Every patient underwent surgery because of a complication, which was stricturing disease in around 61% of cases and penetrating disease in approximately 40%. About half of the patients received postoperative therapy: about eleven received thiopurines and some 20 received anti-TNF agents. M0 samples consisted of biopsies taken from the inflamed part of the ileum in the surgical resection specimen. For commercial TCRB immunosequencing, approximately 460 nanograms of biopsy DNA were submitted for each sample. TCR repertoire analysis was performed in about 59 Crohn's disease patients drawn from a prospective multicentre cohort. The study was conducted in parallel with a multicentre cohort that was designed to identify predictors of early endoscopic recurrence following ileocolonic resection. A Rutgeerts score higher than i0 was the definition used for endoscopic postoperative recurrence. A total of around 170 mucosal samples from 57 patients were sequenced, collected from several sites on the surgical specimen as well as at postoperative endoscopy.

This sample's time point label indicates: inflamed ileum from the surgical specimen. To be eligible, patients had to be adults with ileal or ileocolonic Crohn's disease and an indication for ileocolonic resection. Before DNA extraction, whole ileal mucosal biopsies were kept frozen at -80 degrees C. Genomic DNA was extracted from frozen whole biopsies using a TRizol-based method and was quantified with a NanoDrop 2000 spectrophotometer. Remarks on this clone: Its antigen is currently not known. No much larger clone exists at a distance of one base, and base qualities are not known.

Findings and caveats that apply to the study as a whole: Compared with CD4 T cells, sorted CD8 T cells held more high-frequency clones, which suggests that the mucosal expansions were mostly CD8. Patients who were active smokers at surgery had a significantly higher proportion of clonal expansions than non-smokers (around 24% vs 18%, p=0.02). Endoscopic recurrence was linked to a higher percentage of high-frequency clones at surgery, and recurrence occurred in every patient whose clonality exceeded 26.8% (18/57). Mucosal CD4 and CD8 T cells were sorted and sequenced only in a subgroup of patients, the size of which was not stated.

The library was obtained by the immunoSEQ multiplex PCR assay. CDR3 regions were amplified from genomic DNA by Adaptive Biotechnology using a two-step, amplification bias-controlled multiplex PCR. Primers for every V and J gene segment were used in the first PCR, and barcodes and Illumina adapters were added in the second PCR. CDR3 libraries were sequenced on an Illumina instrument. Concerning the study's data processing: The analysis used both the pipelines supplied by the vendor and custom analysis of the raw data in R/Bioconductor with R version 3.3.0. Clonality, which ranges from 0 to 1, was calculated as the inverse of the normalised Shannon entropy across all productive clones. High-frequency clones were defined as the repertoire share of the top 100 clones, retaining only clones passing a 95% confidence test. The Simpson index measured repertoire diversity, and the Morisita-Horn index measured overlap between samples. TCRdb obtained this table from immuneACCESS and retained in-frame rearrangements with V and J assigned. These tables miss some clones; where compared with another copy, unresolved V genes account for less than half of the shortfall, and the remainder is unexplained. V and J calls and clone size are given by that table; D and trimming were obtained from the DNA. The sample records 13,000 to 15,000 clones, around 85% of which are singletons. About 14% of the sample lies in the top ten.

The CDR3 has 18 amino acids, counting the end cysteine and phenylalanine. Of the read, only the CDR3 DNA is kept; its 54 bases are in frame from base 1. The germline V and J ends show losses of 0 bases and 7 bases respectively, and no gene match explains 16 bases of the junction. CDR1 and CDR2, per the germline V gene, are LGHNA and YNFKEQ. The sequenced material came from ileal tissue. The clonotype was recovered from an adult with Crohn's disease. Rearrangement joined TRBV4-2 to TRBJ2-7; 9 central bases correspond to TRBD2. The DNA is as follows: TGTGCCAGCAGCCAAGATCTGGATCCCTTAGCGGGGGTTTGGGAGCAGTACTTC. It specifies CASSQDLDPLAGVWEQYF.